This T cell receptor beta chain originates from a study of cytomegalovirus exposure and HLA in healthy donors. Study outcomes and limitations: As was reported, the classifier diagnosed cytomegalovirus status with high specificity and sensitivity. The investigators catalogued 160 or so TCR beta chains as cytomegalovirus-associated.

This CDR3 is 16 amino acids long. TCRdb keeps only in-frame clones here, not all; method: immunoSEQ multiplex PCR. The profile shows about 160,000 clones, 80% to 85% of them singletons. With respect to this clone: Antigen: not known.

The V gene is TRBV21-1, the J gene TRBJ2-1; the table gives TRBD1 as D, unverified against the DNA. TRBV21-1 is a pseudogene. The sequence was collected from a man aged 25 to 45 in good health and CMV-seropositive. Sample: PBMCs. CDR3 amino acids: CASSKTGTDSYNEQFF. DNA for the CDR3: TGTGCCAGCAGCAAAACAGGGACAGATTCCTACAATGAGCAGTTCTTC.